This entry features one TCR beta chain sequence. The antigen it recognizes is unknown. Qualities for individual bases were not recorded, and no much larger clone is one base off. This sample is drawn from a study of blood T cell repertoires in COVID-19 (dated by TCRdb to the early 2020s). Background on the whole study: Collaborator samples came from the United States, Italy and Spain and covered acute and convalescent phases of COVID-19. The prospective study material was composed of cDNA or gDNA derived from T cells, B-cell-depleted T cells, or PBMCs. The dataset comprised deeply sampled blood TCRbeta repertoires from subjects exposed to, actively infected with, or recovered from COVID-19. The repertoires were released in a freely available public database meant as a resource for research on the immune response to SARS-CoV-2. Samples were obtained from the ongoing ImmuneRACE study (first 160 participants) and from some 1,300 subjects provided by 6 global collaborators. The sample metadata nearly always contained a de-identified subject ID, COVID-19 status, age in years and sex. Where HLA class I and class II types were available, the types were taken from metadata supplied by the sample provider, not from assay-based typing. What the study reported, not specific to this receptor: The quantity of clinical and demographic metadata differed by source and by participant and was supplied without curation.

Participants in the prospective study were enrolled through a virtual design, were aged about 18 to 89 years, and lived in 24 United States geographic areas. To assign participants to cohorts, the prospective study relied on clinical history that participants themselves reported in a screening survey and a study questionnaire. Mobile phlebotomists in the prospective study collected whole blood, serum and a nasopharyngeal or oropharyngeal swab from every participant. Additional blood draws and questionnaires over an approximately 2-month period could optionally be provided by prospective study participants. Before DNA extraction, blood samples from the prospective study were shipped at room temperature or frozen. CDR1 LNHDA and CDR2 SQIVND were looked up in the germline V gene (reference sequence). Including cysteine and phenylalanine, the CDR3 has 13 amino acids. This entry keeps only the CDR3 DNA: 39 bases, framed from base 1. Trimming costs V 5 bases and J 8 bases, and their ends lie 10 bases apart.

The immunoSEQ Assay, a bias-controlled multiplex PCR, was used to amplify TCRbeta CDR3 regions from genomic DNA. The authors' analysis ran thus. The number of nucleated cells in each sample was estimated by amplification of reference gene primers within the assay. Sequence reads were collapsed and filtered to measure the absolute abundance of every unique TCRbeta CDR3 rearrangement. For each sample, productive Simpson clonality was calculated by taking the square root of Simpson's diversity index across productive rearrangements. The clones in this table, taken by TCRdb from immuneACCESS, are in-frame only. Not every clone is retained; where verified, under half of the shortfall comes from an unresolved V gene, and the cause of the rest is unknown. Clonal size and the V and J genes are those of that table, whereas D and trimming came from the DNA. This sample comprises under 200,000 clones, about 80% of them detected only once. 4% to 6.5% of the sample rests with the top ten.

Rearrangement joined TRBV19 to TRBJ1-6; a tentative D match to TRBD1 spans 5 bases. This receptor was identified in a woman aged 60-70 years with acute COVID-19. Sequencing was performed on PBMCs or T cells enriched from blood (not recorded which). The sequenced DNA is TGTGCCAGTAGTGTACAGGTAGATTCACCCCTCCACTTT. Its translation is CASSVQVDSPLHF.